This record concerns one TCR beta chain sequence. Its specificity is not known. This specimen comes from a study of T cell repertoires in cytomegalovirus infection. Study-wide context: CMV epitopes, recently identified HLA-C-restricted and well-studied HLA-B-restricted, were used. Public TCR beta signature analysis indicated the presence of both CMV infection and matching HLA type.

One entry per CDR3 protein, called by TCRdb with MiXCR from the reads. Among 650,000 to 900,000 distinct CDR3 sequences listed, about 29% were seen once. V lost 0 bases, J lost 3 bases, and 3 bases stayed unmatched. The V gene's germline CDR1 is DFQATT and CDR2 SNEGSKA (reference sequence). This CDR3 is built from 15 residues. The receptor was isolated from a human donor in good health (CMV status not recorded). Some clones in this sample may be carry-over from other donors' samples. The source material was cultured CD8+ T cells from PBMCs, sampled from culture after CMV antigen stimulation. The chain combines TRBV20-1 with TRBJ2-7, with 12 bases identical to TRBD2. CDR3 amino acids: CSARDTSGGIYEQYV. In DNA, the CDR3 is TGCAGTGCTAGAGATACTAGCGGGGGGATCTACGAGCAGTACGTC.